This T cell receptor beta chain was recorded in a study of PD-L1 blockade in urothelial cancer. Study in general: Analyses were performed on blood at 3 weeks after treatment start (the second dose) and at 6 weeks. T cell content in blood samples showed a median of around 140,000.

TCRdb keeps only in-frame clones here, not all; method: immunoSEQ multiplex PCR. Here the sample spans 24,000 or so clones, roughly 84% being singletons. Sample time point: peripheral blood 6 weeks after treatment start. Diagnoses among patients were locally advanced or metastatic urothelial carcinoma. There were between 1 and 8 samples from each patient, taken pretreatment and on-treatment. Germline V lookup: CDR1 KGHSH, CDR2 LQKENI. The CDR3 spans 18 residues. J was trimmed by 3 bases and V by 0 bases; bases with no gene match: 8. V usage is TRBV18 and J usage is TRBJ2-1, with TRBD2 identical over 10 bases. The sequence came from a man between 65 and 85 years old with urothelial cancer. Sequencing used PBMCs, obtained around atezolizumab (anti-PD-L1) treatment. In nucleotides, the CDR3 is TGTGCCAGCTCACCACCGCCTAGCGGGAGTCCCTACTACAATGAGCAGTTCTTC. This encodes CASSPPPSGSPYYNEQFF.